This paragraph reports one TCR beta chain. What it binds is unknown. Since a much larger clone is just one base distant, this may be a read error. The sample is drawn from a study of blood T cells in healthy people across ages. A sample-barcoded 5' primer and a J-beta primer mix were used in a second PCR of roughly 6 to 11 cycles. CDR3-containing paired-end reads numbered at least 2.5 million in each sample. TCRdb re-derived calls from the 5' RACE reads in MiXCR, one entry per CDR3 protein. The sample has under 2 million distinct CDR3 sequences, about 31% seen once. Findings and limits, study-wide: Donor CMV infection status was unknown, possibly confounding age-related changes in expanded clonotypes. Conclusively comparing naive with antigen-experienced cells was impossible with unsorted PBMCs.

The germline CDR1 and CDR2 sequences are MDHEN and SYDVKM. The CDR3 runs 16 residues. The TCR was taken from a woman in her 30s in good health. This sequence joins TRBV28 and TRBJ2-7; 9 bases align to TRBD1. The sequenced sample consisted of blood. DNA for the CDR3: TGTGCCAGCAGTCTTACTCCGGGACAGGGCACTCGCGAGCAGTGCTTC. Its protein product is CASSLTPGQGTREQCF.